These 13 T cell receptor beta chains came from one sample sequenced in a study of blood T cell repertoires in COVID-19. This table comes from immunoSEQ multiplex PCR, and its TCRdb copy is limited to in-frame clones, with some not included. The repertoire consists of 180,000 or so clones, with roughly 81% occurring once and the leading ten covering more than 9.5%. The sequenced sample was peripheral blood. These receptors were collected from a woman in her 40s with COVID-19, enrolled during active disease.

This chain uses TRBV12-3 or TRBV12-4 with TRBJ1-5, with a tentative D call TRBD1 (6 bases). Trimming took off 6 bases at V and 4 bases at J, with 10 bases between the two ends. This CDR3 is 13 amino acids long. The CDR3, as DNA: TGTGCCAGCAGACCGGGACAAAATCAGCCCCAGCATTTT. This gives the protein CASRPGQNQPQHF.

The chain employs TRBV6-5 and TRBJ1-3; D remains unclear. Per germline, CDR1 MNHEY and CDR2 SVGAGI. The CDR3 contains 14 residues. V was clipped by 6 bases and J by 0 bases, with 9 bases between them. The CDR3 sequence is CASRRENSGNTIYF. DNA for the CDR3: TGTGCCAGCAGAAGAGAAAACTCTGGAAACACCATATATTTT.

The V call is TRBV6-5, the J call TRBJ2-7, with TRBD1 matching over 9 bases. Germline values: CDR1 MNHEY, CDR2 SVGAGI. CDR3 length equals 15 residues. Trimming cost V 6 bases and J 4 bases; bases outside gene matches: 10. CDR3: CASSGQDRGSYEQYV. DNA for the CDR3: TGTGCCAGCAGCGGACAAGACAGGGGGAGTTACGAGCAGTACGTC.

The V gene is TRBV7-4, the J gene TRBJ1-5; 7 nucleotides line up with TRBD1. The V gene end was trimmed by 5 bases and the J gene end by 2 bases; junction bases not matched to a gene: 9. Germline CDR1 reads SGHVT; CDR2 reads SQSDAQ. This CDR3 has 16 residues. CDR3 nucleotides: TGTGCCAGCAGCAAAGACCGGGACAGTGGCAATCAGCCCCAGCATTTT. It encodes CASSKDRDSGNQPQHF.

V and J are TRBV7-6 and TRBJ2-2, with 12 bases identical to TRBD1. Per the germline V gene, CDR1 is SGHVS and CDR2 is FNYEAQ. The V segment lost 4 bases and the J segment 5 bases; nucleotides outside the gene matches: 2. The CDR3 is 15 amino acids. In DNA, the CDR3 is TGTGCCAGCAGCTCGGGACAGGGGGCAACCGGGGAGCTGTTTTTT. Protein sequence: CASSSGQGATGELFF.

The chain uses TRBV4-2 and TRBJ2-7; D perhaps matches TRBD1 (5 bases). The CDR3 runs to 16 residues. Germline values: CDR1 LGHNA, CDR2 YNFKEQ. V was clipped by 0 bases and J by 4 bases, with 16 bases between them. The DNA of the CDR3 is TGTGCCAGCAGCCAAGATCTCGGCAGGGAATGGTACGAGCAGTACTTC. Protein sequence: CASSQDLGREWYEQYF.

V gene TRBV30 combines with J gene TRBJ2-2, with 9 positions matching TRBD2. V shed 1 base and J 7 bases; nucleotides not matched to a gene: 10. CDR3 size: 16 residues. The germline V gene has CDR1 GTSNPN and CDR2 SVGIG (reference sequence). This chain's CDR3 is CAWSGSGTSLIGELFF. In nucleotides, the CDR3 is TGTGCCTGGAGTGGTTCGGGGACTAGCTTGATCGGGGAGCTGTTTTTT.

In this sample, this clone turned up many times. This chain uses TRBV27 with TRBJ2-1, with 9 bases matching TRBD1. The CDR3 extends over 16 amino acids. Germline CDR1 and CDR2: MNHEY and SMNVEV (reference sequence). Losses at the gene ends were 0 bases for V and 4 bases for J; bases not matched to a gene: 4. The CDR3 spells CASSLSRTGVYNEQFF. In DNA, the CDR3 is TGTGCCAGCAGTTTATCTCGGACAGGGGTTTACAATGAGCAGTTCTTC.

The chain employs TRBV6-5 and TRBJ2-1; weak D call: TRBD2 (5 bases). Germline CDR1 reads MNHEY; CDR2 reads SVGAGI. The CDR3 extends over 12 amino acids. Trimming took off 6 bases at V and 3 bases at J, with 6 bases between the two ends. The CDR3 loop is CASSGVYNEQFF. The CDR3 coding sequence is TGTGCCAGCAGCGGGGTCTACAATGAGCAGTTCTTC.

The V call is TRBV27, the J call TRBJ2-1; the D gene is possibly TRBD1 (5 bases). The CDR3 runs to 11 residues. Trimming cost V 10 bases and J 6 bases, with 10 bases left between them. Germline V gene data show CDR1 as MNHEY and CDR2 as SMNVEV (reference sequence). As DNA, the CDR3 is TGTGCCACAGGAAGGGGCAATGAGCAGTTCTTC. Protein product: CATGRGNEQFF.

The genes are TRBV6-2 or TRBV6-3 and TRBJ1-2, with D unresolved. CDR1 is MNHEY and CDR2 is SVGEGT in the germline V gene. The CDR3 covers 12 residues. The ends were cut back, 2 bases at V and 7 bases at J, with 8 bases in the middle. The CDR3 sequence is CASSYETLGYTF. In DNA form, the CDR3 reads TGTGCCAGCAGTTACGAAACTCTTGGCTACACCTTC.

V is TRBV30 and J is TRBJ1-1; weak D call: TRBD1 (6 bases). Trimming pared 4 bases from V and 4 bases from J, leaving 16 bases between. Per germline, CDR1 GTSNPN and CDR2 SVGIG (reference sequence). This CDR3 comprises 14 residues. The chain's CDR3 is CAWTTGLYGTEAFF. CDR3 DNA: TGTGCCTGGACGACAGGCCTCTATGGCACTGAAGCTTTCTTT.

This rearrangement joins TRBV5-5 to TRBJ2-3; 11 positions agree with TRBD2. The CDR3 contains 16 residues. J was trimmed by 3 bases and V by 6 bases; bases with no gene match: 9. The V gene's germline CDR1 is SGHKS and CDR2 YYEKEE (reference sequence). The CDR3 region has the DNA TGTGCCAGCAAACGACCGACTAGCGGGACTACAGATACGCAGTATTTT. This encodes CASKRPTSGTTDTQYF.